The 14 T cell receptor beta chains given below trace back to one sample, sequenced in a study of regulatory T cells in long-lasting Graves disease. Relying on iRepertoire HTBI primers and Arm-PCR of CDR3 regions, the team built TCR beta libraries. TCRdb processed the multiplex PCR reads anew with MiXCR; each CDR3 protein has one entry. The table lists around 400,000 distinct CDR3 sequences, around a fifth of them singletons, with 13% to 15% in the top ten. Time point described: persistent/refractory GD, antithyroid drugs over 5 years with positive TRAb. Isolated PBMC RNA provided the starting material for the TCR library. The starting material was peripheral blood mononuclear cells (PBMCs), obtained when the disease was refractory, from a patient treated with antithyroid drugs. The receptors were sampled from a female donor with Graves disease.

V usage is TRBV7-6 and J usage is TRBJ2-1, with D maybe TRBD1 (6 bases). The CDR3 is 15 residues long. Germline-derived CDR1 and CDR2 are SGHVS and FNYEAQ. V lost 5 bases to trimming and J lost 2 bases, with 13 bases between them. Written as DNA, the CDR3 is TGTGCCAGCAGCCCACAGGGTAACGCCTACAATGAGCAGTTCTTC. This sequence encodes CASSPQGNAYNEQFF.

Turning to this clonotype: This may be a read error, as it is one base from a much larger clone. The CDR3 is CASNEQGAEAFF. For the CDR3, the DNA is TGTGCCAGCAACGAACAGGGGGCGGAAGCTTTCTTT. The chain has TRBV2 and TRBJ1-1, with 9 bases that match TRBD1. The CDR3 is 12 residues long. V dropped 7 bases and J dropped 8; count of bases not matched to a gene: 5. Germline CDR1 and CDR2: SNHLY and FYNNEI. Supplemented by reference TRBV2 and TRBJ1-1, the full variable domain reads EPEVTQTPSHQVTQMGQEVILRCVPISNHLYFYWYRQILGQKVEFLVSFYNNEISEKSEIFDDQFSVERPDGSNFTLKIRSTKLEDSAMYFCASNEQGAEAFFGQGTRLTVV.

The genes are TRBV20-1 and TRBJ1-6; 10 nucleotides line up with TRBD1. CDR1 is DFQATT and CDR2 is SNEGSKA in the germline V gene (reference sequence). J was trimmed by 8 bases and V by 0 bases; bases with no gene match: 13. The CDR3 has 18 amino acids. The CDR3 bases are TGCAGTGCTAGAGAAGGCGATCTAGGACAGGGGGTGTATTCACCCCTCCACTTT. Translating gives CSAREGDLGQGVYSPLHF.

This clonotype came up many times. Here the CDR3 DNA reads TGTGCCAGCAGAGACAGGGGGATTCTGCCTTTCTTT. Protein: CASRDRGILPFF. The chain has TRBV28 and TRBJ1-1; 9 bases fit TRBD1. The CDR3 consists of 12 residues. J lost 12 bases, V lost 6 bases, and 8 bases had no gene match. Germline V gene lookup returns CDR1 MDHEN and CDR2 SYDVKM.

This clonotype has at least ten counts. The chain carries TRBV6-1 and TRBJ1-1; 10 bases are shared with TRBD1. Per the germline V gene, CDR1 is MNHNS and CDR2 is SASEGT. The CDR3 spans 13 residues. J lost 8 bases, V lost 6 bases, and 6 bases had no gene match. The CDR3 nucleotides read TGTGCCAGCAGCATCCGGGACAGGGGAGAAGCTTTCTTT. Translation gives CASSIRDRGEAFF.

This clonotype was recorded a few times. The rearrangement uses TRBV19 and TRBJ1-5; the D gene is possibly TRBD1 (5 bases). Trimming left V 2 bases short and J 6 bases short, with 11 bases between. CDR1 and CDR2 from the germline V gene are LNHDA and SQIVND (reference sequence). The CDR3 has 14 residues. The CDR3 is CASSIMTVSQPQHF. For the CDR3, the DNA is TGTGCCAGTAGTATAATGACAGTAAGTCAGCCCCAGCATTTT.

The sample holds many counts of this clonotype. The rearrangement links TRBV10-3 to TRBJ1-1; D unclear. This CDR3 comprises 17 residues. Germline V gene sequence: CDR1 ENHRY, CDR2 SYGVKD. V was pared by 4 bases and J by 1 base, with 19 bases between. This CDR3 is CAISGREGRPENTEAFF. The DNA for the CDR3 is TGTGCCATCAGTGGGCGTGAGGGTAGGCCCGAGAACACTGAAGCTTTCTTT.

This clonotype was recorded at least ten times. This chain's CDR3 is CASSLGGPSNTGELFF. CDR3 DNA: TGTGCCAGCAGCTTGGGGGGGCCCTCGAACACCGGGGAGCTGTTTTTT. V is TRBV7-3 and J is TRBJ2-2; D may be TRBD2 (7 bases). The CDR3 has 16 amino acids. Germline-derived CDR1 and CDR2 are SGHTA and FQGTGA. The V end was cut by 3 bases, the J end by 0 bases, with 11 bases between.

CDR3 DNA sequence: TGTGCCAGCAGCCCATTGATGTCGCGGTCGCAAGAGACCCAGTACTTC. Translation: CASSPLMSRSQETQYF. The chain recombines TRBV4-2 with TRBJ2-5; D is uncertain. V dropped 4 bases and J dropped 2 bases, with 17 bases sitting between them. This CDR3 spans 16 amino acids. Germline V gene lookup returns CDR1 LGHNA and CDR2 YNFKEQ.

This clonotype was observed many times. The chain links TRBV6-1 to TRBJ2-7; 11 positions agree with TRBD1. This CDR3 region has 16 residues. The V gene end was trimmed by 5 bases and the J gene end by 5 bases; junction bases not matched to a gene: 11. Germline CDR1 MNHNS, CDR2 SASEGT. This chain's CDR3 is CASSPGTGGGLDEQYF. Written as DNA, the CDR3 is TGTGCCAGCAGTCCCGGGACAGGGGGGGGGTTAGACGAGCAGTACTTC.

This clonotype was seen at least ten times. The chain uses TRBV12-5 and TRBJ2-5; 11 bases agree with TRBD2. From germline, CDR1 is LGHNT and CDR2 FRNRAP. The CDR3 is made up of 17 amino acids. V shed 6 bases and J 3 bases; nucleotides not matched to a gene: 12. The DNA for the CDR3 is TGTGCTAGTGGGCTAGCGGGAGGCCCTTGGGAGAAAGAGACCCAGTACTTC. Its translation is CASGLAGGPWEKETQYF.

This clonotype was recorded once. The CDR3 reads CASSPTRGGSYEQYF. In nucleotides, the CDR3 is TGTGCCAGTAGTCCGACTAGGGGGGGAAGTTACGAGCAGTACTTC. The chain has TRBV19 and TRBJ2-7, with D perhaps matching TRBD2 (7 bases). Per germline, CDR1 LNHDA and CDR2 SQIVND (reference sequence). Trimming cost V 5 bases and J 4 bases, with 18 bases left between them. The CDR3 covers 15 residues. Looking up the rest from reference TRBV19 and TRBJ2-7 gives the full variable domain: DGGITQSPKYLFRKEGQNVTLSCEQNLNHDAMYWYRQDPGQGLRLIYYSQIVNDFQKGDIAEGYSVSREKKESFPLTVTSAQKNPTAFYLCASSPTRGGSYEQYFGPGTRLTVT.

This clonotype was counted at least ten times. This chain links TRBV27 with TRBJ1-2; 12 nucleotides match TRBD1. Germline CDR1 is MNHEY and CDR2 is SMNVEV (reference sequence). This CDR3 has 18 amino acids. Trimming took 1 base from V and 3 from J; bases not matched to a gene: 9. The CDR3 sequence is CASSLFGTGGSMDYGYTF. For the CDR3, the DNA is TGTGCCAGCAGTTTATTTGGGACAGGGGGCTCTATGGACTATGGCTACACCTTC.

At least ten counts were recorded for this clonotype. The gene calls are TRBV10-3 and TRBJ2-5, with 7 bases aligning to TRBD1. The CDR3 has 13 amino acids. In germline, CDR1 is ENHRY, CDR2 SYGVKD. The ends lost 6 bases at V and 3 bases at J; junction bases unmatched: 4. The CDR3 DNA is TGTGCCATCAGGGGACAGTGGAAAGAGACCCAGTACTTC. It specifies CAIRGQWKETQYF.